A selection of T cell receptor beta chains follows, all from one sample in a study of blood T cells in healthy people across ages. From the 5' RACE reads, TCRdb called clonotypes with MiXCR, one entry per CDR3 protein. The table shows 650,000 to 950,000 distinct CDR3 sequences, with around 43% occurring only once. Input material: blood. The receptors were gathered from a man in his 60s in good health. Each CDR3 is given with its conserved first and last residue. D genes are given only for firm matches. Only some rows state a clone size, as once, few, many or a class for expanded clones.

clone_size	d_call	v_call	j_call	cdr3_nt	cdr3_aa
.	TRBD2	TRBV20-1	TRBJ2-5	TGCAGTGCTTCCAAGACTAGCGGGGGGGAGACCCAGTACTTC	CSASKTSGGETQYF
.	.	TRBV9	TRBJ2-5	TGTGCCAGCAGCGCCGGGATTTACGAACAAGAGACCCAGTACTTC	CASSAGIYEQETQYF
.	.	TRBV27	TRBJ1-6	TGTGCCAGCAAAAGTCGGGGGAACTCCTATAATTCACCCCTCCACTTT	CASKSRGNSYNSPLHF
many	.	TRBV7-2	TRBJ2-3	TGTGCCAGCAGCTCCCGGGCCCGCACAGATACGCAGTATTTT	CASSSRARTDTQYF
few	.	TRBV29-1	TRBJ1-1	TGCACGGTGATCCCCGGGAAGGGGAAGGGGTGGACTGAAGCTTTCTTT	CTVIPGKGKGWTEAFF
few	TRBD1	TRBV2	TRBJ2-7	TGTGCCAGCAGTGTGACAGGGAAACGAACCGAGCAGTACTTC	CASSVTGKRTEQYF
.	.	TRBV6-2/TRBV6-3	TRBJ1-1	TGTGCCAGCAGCCAAGGGGGAGGGGGAAGGACTGAAGCTTTCTTT	CASSQGGGGRTEAFF
.	.	TRBV5-6	TRBJ2-1	TGTGCCAGCAGCTTATGGTGGGAGCAGTTCTTC	CASSLWWEQFF
.	.	TRBV5-1	TRBJ2-7	TGCGCCAGCAGGGCCTCCGCGCCAGGATATTTCTACGAGCAGTACTTC	CASRASAPGYFYEQYF
few	.	TRBV7-3	TRBJ2-1	TGTGCCAGCAGCCCCCATCAGGGTATTTACAATGAGCAGTTCTTC	CASSPHQGIYNEQFF
many	.	TRBV6-2/TRBV6-3	TRBJ2-7	TGTGCCAGCAAACGAGGGGATGAGCAGTACTTC	CASKRGDEQYF
few	TRBD1	TRBV6-6	TRBJ2-3	TGTGCCAGCAGCCGGGACAGGGTGGAAGATACGCAGTATTTT	CASSRDRVEDTQYF
.	TRBD1	TRBV27	TRBJ1-2	TGTGCCAGCTTCGGGACAGGCCGGGGCTACACCTTC	CASFGTGRGYTF
once	.	TRBV12-3/TRBV12-4	TRBJ1-2	TGTGCCAGCAGTTTATTCCCAGCATCTGAATCGTATGGCTACACCTTC	CASSLFPASESYGYTF
few	TRBD1	TRBV9	TRBJ2-5	TGTGCCAGCAGCGTAATGGGACAGGGGGCAGGGGAGACCCAGTACTTC	CASSVMGQGAGETQYF
.	TRBD2	TRBV2	TRBJ2-4	TGTGCCGCCAGCGGGGAAAACATTCAGTACTTC	CAASGENIQYF
few	.	TRBV2	TRBJ2-3	TGTGCCAGCAGTAATGACAGGAGCACAGATACGCAGTATTTT	CASSNDRSTDTQYF
once	.	TRBV7-2	TRBJ1-1	TGTGCCAGCAGCCCAAAGGAGACATTGAACACTGAAGCTTTCTTT	CASSPKETLNTEAFF
many	TRBD2	TRBV7-2	TRBJ2-7	TGTGCCAGCAGCAGCAGAGGGACTAGCGGAACCTACGAGCAGTACTTC	CASSSRGTSGTYEQYF
.	.	TRBV3-1	TRBJ2-3	TGTGCCAGCAGCCAAGCCGCTGGGGTTGGGTTGGATACGCAGTATTTT	CASSQAAGVGLDTQYF
once	.	TRBV4-3	TRBJ2-7	TGCGCCAGCAGCCAAGATGGACAGCGCGAGCAGTACTTC	CASSQDGQREQYF
.	.	TRBV20-1	TRBJ1-2	TGCAGTGCTAGAATGGGGTCATATGGCTACACCTTC	CSARMGSYGYTF
once	.	TRBV5-1	TRBJ1-1	TGCGCCAGCGGACCAAAGGGCGGTTTACCGAACACTGAAGCTTTCTTT	CASGPKGGLPNTEAFF
few	.	TRBV6-4	TRBJ1-5	TGTGCCAGCAGTGGACTCCGGGGCAATCAGCCCCAGCATTTT	CASSGLRGNQPQHF
.	.	TRBV7-2	TRBJ2-7	TGTGCCAGCAGCTTAGCGAGGGGGGGCGACGTGTCCTACGAGCAGTACTTC	CASSLARGGDVSYEQYF
few	.	TRBV6-1	TRBJ2-1	TGTGCCAGCAGGGACCCGGGGGTATACAATGAGCAGTTCTTC	CASRDPGVYNEQFF
.	.	TRBV5-1	TRBJ2-3	TGCGCCAGCAGCTTGGGGACTCTTCCCTGGTGGGATACGCAGTATTTT	CASSLGTLPWWDTQYF
few	TRBD1	TRBV4-3	TRBJ2-7	TGCGCCAGCAGCCGGCTAAGACAGGGAAACTACGAGCAGTACTTC	CASSRLRQGNYEQYF
.	TRBD1	TRBV28	TRBJ2-4	TGTGCCAGCAGTTTAGGGGGACAGGGTCGGTCGAACATTCAGTACTTC	CASSLGGQGRSNIQYF
.	.	TRBV20-1	TRBJ2-5	TGCAGTGCTTACCCAAGTGGACAGTCCAAGGTGACCCAGTACTTC	CSAYPSGQSKVTQYF
many	TRBD1	TRBV12-3/TRBV12-4	TRBJ2-2	TGTGCCAGCAGTGACAGGGGCACCGGGGAGCTGTTTTTT	CASSDRGTGELFF
.	TRBD2	TRBV20-1	TRBJ2-7	TGCAGTGCTTCCCGTAGCGGGAAGAGCTCCTACGAGCAGTACTTC	CSASRSGKSSYEQYF
.	.	TRBV4-3	TRBJ2-7	TGCGCCAGCAGCCAAGCAGTGGGGGTAGCGACGAGCTCCTACAATGAGCAGTACTTC	CASSQAVGVATSSYNEQYF